This T cell receptor beta chain was sequenced in a study of cytomegalovirus exposure and HLA in healthy donors. General study findings and limits: CMV serostatus was the sole immune exposure information available.

The CDR3 covers 14 residues. Germline loops: CDR1 ENHRY, CDR2 SYGVKD. Trimming took off 2 bases at V and 4 bases at J, with 9 bases between the two ends. On this clone: What it binds is not known.

In the PCR, 60 Vbeta and 13 Jbeta primers were used. Clones were read by immunoSEQ multiplex PCR, and TCRdb kept only the in-frame ones, dropping some. The sample includes 150,000 to 200,000 clones, around 79% of them seen just once. While unrecorded immune exposures were likely, the donors were nominally healthy when sampled. The origin of this receptor is a man aged 45 to 65 in good health and CMV-seropositive. Sequenced material: PBMCs. This chain uses TRBV10-3 with TRBJ1-5; D unresolved. The CDR3 spells CAISEGPGNQPQHF. CDR3 nucleotides: TGTGCCATCAGTGAGGGGCCAGGTAATCAGCCCCAGCATTTT.